This TCR beta chain was captured in a study of T-cell memory formation after mild COVID-19. Across the study: Largely, TCR clusters stayed within a single donor.

Study findings and constraints: The pre-infection memory compartment contained some responding clones, suggesting cross-reactive memory joined.

Remarks on this clonotype: Its antigen remains unidentified.

TCRdb re-analysed the 5' RACE reads in MiXCR, keeping a single row per CDR3 protein. The sample has about 250,000 distinct CDR3 sequences, 15% seen once; the top ten hold around 2.2%. The CDR3 consists of 16 residues. V lost 0 bases, J lost 0 bases, and 7 bases stayed unmatched. Germline V gives CDR1 DFQATT, CDR2 SNEGSKA (reference sequence). Sequencing was done on a sample of PBMCs or a T cell subset sorted from them (not recorded which). V gene TRBV20-1 combines with J gene TRBJ1-1; 7 nucleotides align to TRBD1. The sequence came from an adult woman who had mild COVID-19 (a few samples of this study predate the infection). Cell type and time point are not known. In DNA, the CDR3 is TGCAGTGCTAGAGATCCCAGACAGGGCTTGAACACTGAAGCTTTCTTT. Protein sequence: CSARDPRQGLNTEAFF.